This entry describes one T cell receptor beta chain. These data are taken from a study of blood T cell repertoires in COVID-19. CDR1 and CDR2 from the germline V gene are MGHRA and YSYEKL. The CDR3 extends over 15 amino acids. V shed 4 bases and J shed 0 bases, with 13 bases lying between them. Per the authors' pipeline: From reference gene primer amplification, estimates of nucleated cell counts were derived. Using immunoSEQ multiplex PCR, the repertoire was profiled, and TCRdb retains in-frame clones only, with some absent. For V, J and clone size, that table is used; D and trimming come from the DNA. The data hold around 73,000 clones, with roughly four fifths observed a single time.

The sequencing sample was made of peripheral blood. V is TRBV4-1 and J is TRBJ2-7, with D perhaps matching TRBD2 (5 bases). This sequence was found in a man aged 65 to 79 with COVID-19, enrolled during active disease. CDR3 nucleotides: TGCGCCAGCAGCCCTACTGAGCGGAGCTCCTACGAGCAGTACTTC. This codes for CASSPTERSSYEQYF.